The 11 T cell receptor beta chains in this list originate from one sample, sequenced in a study of blood T cell repertoires in COVID-19. The data were produced by immunoSEQ multiplex PCR, yet TCRdb's version contains in-frame clones alone and is incomplete. The sample has about 20,000 clones; 80% to 95% are singletons. What was sequenced was peripheral blood. The source of these receptors is a woman aged 45-60 years with active COVID-19.

The chain couples TRBV28 to TRBJ2-7; D gene unclear. The germline CDR1 and CDR2 sequences are MDHEN and SYDVKM. Trimming cost V 7 bases and J 1 base, with 11 bases left between them. The CDR3 sequence is 13 residues long. DNA of the CDR3: TGTGCCAGCAAAGGCGGTTCTTCCTACGAGCAGTACTTC. Protein sequence: CASKGGSSYEQYF.

V usage is TRBV27 and J usage is TRBJ2-1, with TRBD2 identical over 13 bases. CDR1 and CDR2 from the germline V gene are MNHEY and SMNVEV (reference sequence). Germline trimming cut 5 bases from V and 0 bases from J; bases unmatched to any gene: 1. The CDR3 loop spans 16 amino acids. The CDR3 region is CASSRTSGSSYNEQFF. DNA for the CDR3: TGTGCCAGCAGTAGGACTAGCGGGAGCTCCTACAATGAGCAGTTCTTC.

The V gene is TRBV27, the J gene TRBJ2-5; no firm D call. The length of the CDR3 is 13 residues. The V gene lost 3 bases and the J gene lost 3 bases, with 8 bases spanning the gap. The V gene's germline CDR1 is MNHEY and CDR2 SMNVEV (reference sequence). The CDR3: CASSFNGEETQYF. The CDR3 DNA reads as TGTGCCAGCAGTTTCAATGGAGAAGAGACCCAGTACTTC.

The V and J genes are TRBV6-2 or TRBV6-3 and TRBJ2-5, with D possibly being TRBD1 (6 bases). The CDR3 extends over 15 amino acids. V gave up 0 bases and J gave up 3 bases, with 11 bases separating them. Germline-derived CDR1 and CDR2 are MNHEY and SVGEGT. CDR3 region: CASSYSPTGKETQYF. CDR3 coding DNA: TGTGCCAGCAGTTACTCCCCTACAGGGAAAGAGACCCAGTACTTC.

The chain recombines TRBV13 with TRBJ2-2; 7 nucleotides line up with TRBD2. Germline CDR1 and CDR2: PRHDT and FYEKMQ (reference sequence). This CDR3 comprises 18 residues. After removal of 0 bases from V and 1 base from J, the junction contained 8 bases not matched to a gene. CDR3 sequence (DNA): TGTGCCAGCAGCTTAGGGGTGGCGGCTAGCGGGAACACCGGGGAGCTGTTTTTT. This sequence encodes CASSLGVAASGNTGELFF.

J is TRBJ2-5 and V is TRBV18, with 8 bases that match TRBD1. This CDR3 has 16 residues. Looked up from germline, CDR1 is KGHSH and CDR2 is LQKENI. Trimming removed 3 bases from V and 3 bases from J; junction bases left unmatched: 9. The CDR3 DNA sequence: TGTGCCAGCTCACCCCGTGGCAGGGGGCGCGAAGAGACCCAGTACTTC. Translating gives CASSPRGRGREETQYF.

V gene TRBV29-1 combines with J gene TRBJ2-2, with 11 nucleotides matching TRBD2. The CDR3 totals 15 residues. CDR1 is SQVTM and CDR2 is ANQGSEA in the germline V gene. Trimming cost V 4 bases and J 1 base; bases outside gene matches: 2. The CDR3 loop reads CSVGGLAGNTGELFF. CDR3 in DNA: TGCAGCGTTGGCGGACTAGCGGGGAACACCGGGGAGCTGTTTTTT.

The rearrangement uses TRBV6-6 and TRBJ2-2; 11 nucleotides match TRBD1. There are 15 residues in the CDR3. The germline V gene encodes CDR1 MNHNY and CDR2 SVGAGI (reference sequence). J gave up 4 bases and V 5 bases, and 3 bases lay outside the gene matches. The CDR3 nucleotides are TGTGCCAGCAGTCGGACAGGGGGCAGCACCGGGGAGCTGTTTTTT. Translating it yields CASSRTGGSTGELFF.

The chain employs TRBV28 and TRBJ2-1; D not certain. CDR3 length: 12 residues. Germline V gives CDR1 MDHEN, CDR2 SYDVKM. Trimming removed 3 bases from V and 4 bases from J, with 4 bases in between. This CDR3 is CASSFRYNEQFF. For the CDR3, the DNA is TGTGCCAGCAGTTTTCGGTACAATGAGCAGTTCTTC.

This clone was observed once. The V and J genes are TRBV9 and TRBJ1-4; the D is unclear. The CDR3 length is 16 residues. Trimming took 3 bases from V and 5 from J, leaving 17 bases between them. The germline gives CDR1 SGDLS, CDR2 YYNGEE. CDR3 in amino acids: CASSAGPPTGNEKLFF. The CDR3, as DNA: TGTGCCAGCAGCGCCGGCCCCCCGACCGGGAATGAAAAACTGTTTTTT.

The chain is built from TRBV3-1 (or the pseudogene TRBV3-2) and TRBJ1-4; 9 nucleotides agree with TRBD1. V lost 5 bases, J lost 8 bases, and 9 bases stayed unmatched. The CDR3 totals 15 residues. Germline V gives CDR1 LGHDT, CDR2 YNNKEL (reference sequence). The CDR3 loop reads CASSSTDRGGEKLFF. The CDR3 DNA reads TGTGCCAGCAGCTCGACGGACAGGGGCGGAGAAAAACTGTTTTTT.